This T cell receptor (beta chain) was sequenced during a study of T cell repertoires in urothelial bladder cancer. This table comes from immunoSEQ multiplex PCR, and its TCRdb copy is limited to in-frame clones, with some not included. The repertoire holds over 10,000 clones, with 60% to 75% as singletons. V shed 1 base, J shed 8 bases, and the junction held 5 bases outside the gene matches. This CDR3 is 14 amino acids long. Germline loops: CDR1 SGDLS, CDR2 YYNGEE. The chain uses TRBV9 and TRBJ2-2, with 7 positions matching TRBD1. The sequenced sample consisted of tumor-infiltrating cells from bladder cancer. The TCR sequence derives from a human donor with urothelial carcinoma. Written as DNA, the CDR3 is TGTGCCAGCAGCGTAAGGGAACAGGGGGGGGAGCTGTTTTTT. It is translated as CASSVREQGGELFF. Based on the CDR3 plus reference TRBV9 and TRBJ2-2, the full variable domain is DSGVTQTPKHLITATGQRVTLRCSPRSGDLSVYWYQQSLDQGLQFLIQYYNGEERAKGNILERFSAQQFPDLHSELNLSSLELGDSALYFCASSVREQGGELFFGEGSRLTVL.